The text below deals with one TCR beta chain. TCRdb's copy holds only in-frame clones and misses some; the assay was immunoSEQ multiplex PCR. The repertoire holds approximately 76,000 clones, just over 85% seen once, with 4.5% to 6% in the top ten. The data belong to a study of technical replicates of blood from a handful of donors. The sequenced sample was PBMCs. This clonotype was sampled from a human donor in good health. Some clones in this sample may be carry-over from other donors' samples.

The CDR3 sequence is CASRTRQGAWYGYTF. The CDR3 nucleotides read TGTGCCAGTAGGACCAGACAGGGGGCGTGGTATGGCTACACCTTC. The chain employs TRBV19 and TRBJ1-2, with 10 bases identical to TRBD1. Germline V lookup: CDR1 LNHDA, CDR2 SQIVND (reference sequence). Trimming took 6 bases from V and 5 from J; bases not matched to a gene: 9. There are 15 residues in the CDR3.